This T cell receptor beta chain is from a study of cytomegalovirus exposure and HLA in healthy donors. Study observations and caveats: As a later analysis revealed, the rate of TCR association differed by HLA locus, with DRB1 most and HLA-C fewest.

The PCR made use of 60 Vbeta and 13 Jbeta primers. TCRdb keeps only in-frame clones here, not all; method: immunoSEQ multiplex PCR. The sample shows around 77,000 clones, around 78% of them seen only once. Notes on this clone: The antigen remains undetermined.

The receptor's source is a man between 40 and 49 years old in good health and CMV-seronegative. Sequencing used PBMCs.

CDR3 DNA sequence: TGTGCCAGAGGCCGGGGGGCCTCGAACACTGAAGCTTTCTTT. The encoded protein is CARGRGASNTEAFF. The V call is TRBV2, the J call TRBJ1-1, with D perhaps matching TRBD1 (6 bases). Germline-derived CDR1 and CDR2 are SNHLY and FYNNEI. V lost 9 bases and J 1 base, leaving 15 bases between the germline ends. The CDR3 has 14 residues.